Shown below are 27 T cell receptor beta chains from a single sample sequenced in a study of T cells in Graves' hyperthyroidism and ophthalmopathy. The CDR3 regions of TCR beta were amplified from RNA transcripts. The HTBI primer set drove a first-round RT-PCR of the TCR CDR3. One entry per CDR3 protein, called by TCRdb with MiXCR from the multiplex PCR reads. There are 300,000 to 400,000 distinct CDR3 sequences in the sample; around a sixth occur only once, and 49% lies in the top ten. The sequenced sample was blood. The receptor source for this set is a woman between 50 and 59 years old with Graves' hyperthyroidism.

The chain combines TRBV30 with TRBJ1-2; TRBD1 matches 8 bases. This CDR3 region has 15 residues. CDR1 GTSNPN and CDR2 SVGIG come from the germline V gene (reference sequence). V trimming: 0 bases; J trimming: 2 bases; junction bases outside the gene matches: 5. The DNA of the CDR3 is TGTGCCTGGAGTGTGGGGCCAGGGGGCAACTATGGCTACACCTTC. Translating it yields CAWSVGPGGNYGYTF.

This clonotype turned up a few times. The V call is TRBV6-2 or TRBV6-3, the J call TRBJ1-2, with D possibly TRBD1 on 5 matching bases. V lost 9 bases, J lost 2 bases, and 16 bases lay in between. The V gene's germline CDR1 is MNHEY and CDR2 SVGEGT. The CDR3 is made up of 14 amino acids. The CDR3 loop reads CASNLGGSNYGYTF. The CDR3 coding sequence is TGTGCCAGTAATCTGGGGGGGTCGAACTATGGCTACACCTTC.

The table lists this clonotype with a few counts. The chain uses TRBV25-1 and TRBJ1-4; D is perhaps TRBD1 (5 bases). CDR3 size: 13 residues. The germline gives CDR1 MGHDK, CDR2 SYGVNS. The V end was cut by 4 bases, the J end by 6 bases, with 9 bases between. The CDR3 reads CASSVQVDEKLFF. As DNA, the CDR3 is TGTGCCAGCAGTGTACAGGTGGATGAAAAACTGTTTTTT. Combining the CDR3 with reference TRBV25-1 and TRBJ1-4 gives the whole variable domain EADIYQTPRYLVIGTGKKITLECSQTMGHDKMYWYQQDPGMELHLIHYSYGVNSTEKGDLSSESTVSRIRTEHFPLTLESARPSHTSQYLCASSVQVDEKLFFGSGTQLSVL.

In its sample, this clonotype was seen many times. In nucleotides, the CDR3 is TGTGCCAGCAGCCCCCTGGGGGAAGGCCAGTACTTC. Translating gives CASSPLGEGQYF. V usage is TRBV7-8 and J usage is TRBJ2-5, with D tentatively TRBD1 or TRBD2 (5 bases each). CDR1 and CDR2 (germline): SGHVS, FQNEAQ. This CDR3 spans 12 amino acids. V dropped 5 bases and J dropped 10 bases, with 14 bases sitting between them. Filled out from reference TRBV7-8 and TRBJ2-5, the complete variable domain reads GAGVSQSPRYKVAKRGQDVALRCDPISGHVSLFWYQQALGQGPEFLTYFQNEAQLDKSGLPSDRFFAERPEGSVSTLKIQRTQQEDSAVYLCASSPLGEGQYFGPGTRLLVL.

The chain has TRBV7-2 and TRBJ2-7; D unresolved. V lost 0 bases to trimming and J lost 3 bases, with 6 bases between them. Germline V CDR1 and CDR2: SGHTA, FQGNSA. The CDR3 runs 13 residues. The CDR3 DNA is TGTGCCAGCAGCTTAGCGCCAAACTACGAGCAGTACGTC. Amino acid sequence: CASSLAPNYEQYV.

At least ten counts were recorded for this clonotype. V usage is TRBV2 and J usage is TRBJ2-7, with D possibly matching TRBD1 (6 bases). Per the germline V gene, CDR1 is SNHLY and CDR2 is FYNNEI. Trimming pared 11 bases from V and 0 bases from J, leaving 17 bases between. This CDR3 has 14 residues. The chain's CDR3 is CACSDSDSSYEQYV. The CDR3 DNA follows: TGTGCCTGTTCTGACTCGGACAGCTCCTACGAGCAGTACGTC.

This clonotype was found many times. The CDR3, as DNA: TGTGCCATCAGATGGGCGGGACAGACTGCTAATGGCTACACCTTC. This sequence encodes CAIRWAGQTANGYTF. V gene TRBV10-3 combines with J gene TRBJ1-2, with 7 bases aligning to TRBD1. Germline values: CDR1 ENHRY, CDR2 SYGVKD. The CDR3 is made up of 15 amino acids. Unmatched junction bases numbered 13, after V lost 6 bases and J lost 6 bases.

This clonotype came up many times. This chain links TRBV7-9 with TRBJ2-3, with 7 bases fitting TRBD1. Germline V gene sequence: CDR1 SEHNR, CDR2 FQNEAQ (reference sequence). The CDR3 length is 15 residues. J gave up 2 bases and V 0 bases, and 2 bases lay outside the gene matches. Here the CDR3 reads CASSLARGITDTQYF. As DNA, the CDR3 is TGTGCCAGCAGCTTAGCCAGGGGGATCACAGATACGCAGTATTTT. The whole variable domain, remainder taken from reference TRBV7-9 and TRBJ2-3, is DTGVSQNPRHKITKRGQNVTFRCDPISEHNRLYWYRQTLGQGPEFLTYFQNEAQLEKSRLLSDRFSAERPKGSFSTLEIQRTEQGDSAMYLCASSLARGITDTQYFGPGTRLTVL.

The J gene is TRBJ2-7, the V gene TRBV4-1, with no clear D. V was clipped by 1 base and J by 4 bases, with 17 bases between them. Per germline, CDR1 MGHRA and CDR2 YSYEKL. The CDR3 has 16 amino acids. As DNA, the CDR3 is TGCGCCAGCAGCCAAGTAGTTGGAGAGAACGGGTACGAGCAGTACTTC. Its protein product is CASSQVVGENGYEQYF.

Ten or more counts support this clonotype. The chain carries TRBV5-6 and TRBJ2-1; perhaps TRBD2 as D (9 bases). V lost 4 bases and J lost 6, with 17 bases in between. The germline gives CDR1 SGHDT, CDR2 YYEEEE. This CDR3 has 15 amino acids. CDR3 residues: CASSPRGRGGNEQFF. The CDR3 region has the DNA TGTGCCAGCAGCCCCAGGGGGCGGGGGGGCAATGAGCAGTTCTTC.

Only a few counts were recorded for this clonotype. The V and J genes are TRBV7-9 and TRBJ1-6, with 9 positions matching TRBD1. Germline V gives CDR1 SEHNR, CDR2 FQNEAQ (reference sequence). The CDR3 is 15 amino acids. After removal of 5 bases from V and 7 bases from J, the junction contained 6 bases not matched to a gene. The CDR3 here is CASSQGQGGNSPLHF. CDR3 nucleotide sequence: TGTGCCAGCAGCCAGGGACAGGGAGGGAATTCACCCCTCCACTTT.

The sample holds many counts of this clonotype. The chain recombines TRBV27 with TRBJ2-6; D gene unclear. Trimming stripped 6 bases from V and 0 bases from J, with 6 bases between. Germline V lookup: CDR1 MNHEY, CDR2 SMNVEV (reference sequence). CDR3 length equals 14 residues. CDR3 region: CASSQSSGANVLTF. For the CDR3, the DNA is TGTGCCAGCAGCCAAAGCTCTGGGGCCAACGTCCTGACTTTC.

This clonotype was seen a handful of times. The chain recombines TRBV5-1 with TRBJ2-5; 8 nucleotides match TRBD2. Trimming cost V 1 base and J 1 base; bases outside gene matches: 6. The germline CDR1 and CDR2 sequences are SGHRS and YFSETQ. The CDR3 is 16 amino acids. CDR3: CASSLWGRGGQETQYF. CDR3 DNA sequence: TGCGCCAGCAGCTTGTGGGGCCGGGGGGGCCAAGAGACCCAGTACTTC.

The sample holds a few counts of this clonotype. V usage is TRBV6-1 and J usage is TRBJ2-7; 7 bases map to TRBD2. CDR1 MNHNS and CDR2 SASEGT come from the germline V gene. This CDR3 contains 16 residues. V shed 5 bases and J 3 bases; nucleotides not matched to a gene: 13. CDR3 in DNA: TGTGCCAGCAGTTATGGAGGGGCTAGCGGACTCTACGAGCAGTACTTC. This gives the protein CASSYGGASGLYEQYF.

V is TRBV6-7 and J is TRBJ2-1; 8 nucleotides line up with TRBD1. TRBV6-7 is an ORF, with its function uncertain. Trimming at V came to 6 bases and at J to 0 bases, leaving 19 bases not matched to a gene. CDR3 size: 20 residues. The DNA of the CDR3 is TGTGCCAGCAGCCGAACATTGACAGGGGCCGACTCCGACTCCTACAATGAGCAGTTCTTC. This encodes CASSRTLTGADSDSYNEQFF.

This clonotype was recorded many times. This chain connects TRBV7-2 to TRBJ2-1; D is perhaps TRBD2 (6 bases). Germline-derived CDR1 and CDR2 are SGHTA and FQGNSA. CDR3 length equals 15 residues. The V end was cut by 2 bases, the J end by 0 bases, with 8 bases between. The chain's CDR3 is CASSLRGVSYNEQFF. CDR3 sequence (DNA): TGTGCCAGCAGCTTACGCGGGGTCTCCTACAATGAGCAGTTCTTC.

This clonotype was found many times. The chain uses TRBV2 and TRBJ1-2; 7 bases match TRBD1. This CDR3 is 16 amino acids long. CDR1 SNHLY and CDR2 FYNNEI come from the germline V gene. Trimming cost V 8 bases and J 6 bases; bases outside gene matches: 18. CDR3 amino acids: CASGPSGTQGQDGYTF. CDR3 coding DNA: TGTGCCAGCGGGCCATCTGGAACACAGGGGCAAGATGGCTACACCTTC.

V is TRBV20-1 and J is TRBJ1-1; D is undetermined. Germline lookup yields CDR1 DFQATT and CDR2 SNEGSKA (reference sequence). The CDR3 covers 13 residues. V gave up 3 bases and J gave up 2 bases, with 10 bases separating them. The DNA for the CDR3 is TGCAGTGCTAGGGCAGACCTTAACACTGAAGCTTTCTTT. Protein: CSARADLNTEAFF.

The rearrangement uses TRBV3-1 and TRBJ2-3, with 9 bases lining up with TRBD2. V lost 0 bases and J lost 8; bases outside the gene matches: 9. This CDR3 is built from 16 residues. CDR1 is LGHDT and CDR2 is YNNKEL in the germline V gene (reference sequence). The CDR3 region is CASSQDLGGGAVTQYF. CDR3 in DNA: TGTGCCAGCAGCCAAGATCTGGGCGGGGGGGCCGTTACGCAGTATTTT.

The CDR3 coding sequence is TGTGCCAGCAGCTTAGTAGCGGGAGGAATTGCAGATACGCAGTATTTT. Translation gives CASSLVAGGIADTQYF. The chain couples TRBV7-9 to TRBJ2-3; 10 nucleotides match TRBD2. With 1 base clipped from V and 4 bases from J, the junction kept 5 bases outside the gene matches. The CDR3 is 16 residues long. Germline CDR1 SEHNR, CDR2 FQNEAQ (reference sequence).

There are a few counts of this clonotype. The gene calls are TRBV20-1 and TRBJ1-2; a possible D gene is TRBD1 (6 bases). The CDR3 contains 14 residues. Looked up from germline, CDR1 is DFQATT and CDR2 is SNEGSKA (reference sequence). The V end was cut by 3 bases, the J end by 5 bases, with 16 bases between. The CDR3 loop reads CSARMTGGGYGYTF. The CDR3 DNA follows: TGCAGTGCTAGGATGACTGGGGGCGGGTATGGCTACACCTTC.

About this clonotype itself: This may stem from a read error, because a much larger clone lies one nucleotide away. The rearrangement uses TRBV2 and TRBJ1-6; perhaps TRBD1 as D (6 bases). The CDR3 contains 15 residues. The germline V gene encodes CDR1 SNHLY and CDR2 FYNNEI. The CDR3 coding sequence is TGTGCCAGCAGTGAGGGCAGGAAGGGGGATTCACCCCCCCACTTT. Residues: CASSEGRKGDSPPHF. Using reference TRBV2 and TRBJ1-6 for the parts outside the CDR3, the full variable domain is EPEVTQTPSHQVTQMGQEVILRCVPISNHLYFYWYRQILGQKVEFLVSFYNNEISEKSEIFDDQFSVERPDGSNFTLKIRSTKLEDSAMYFCASSEGRKGDSPPHFGNGTRLTVT.

The chain recombines TRBV5-1 with TRBJ1-4; 9 bases agree with TRBD1. The CDR3 totals 13 residues. Germline values: CDR1 SGHRS, CDR2 YFSETQ. V trimming: 5 bases; J trimming: 6 bases; junction bases outside the gene matches: 2. CDR3 DNA: TGCGCCAGCAGGTGGACAGGGGATGAAAAACTGTTTTTT. It translates to CASRWTGDEKLFF.

With regard to this clonotype: One junction end disagrees with the germline gene, perhaps due to a read error. This chain connects TRBV2 to TRBJ1-1, with a possible D match to TRBD1 (6 bases). The CDR3 is 13 residues long. CDR1 and CDR2 from the germline V gene are SNHLY and FYNNEI. In DNA form, the CDR3 reads TGTGCCAGCCTGGACAGCGGTGCCACTGAAGCTTACTTT. It is translated as CASLDSGATEAYF.

In this sample, this clonotype turned up a few times. CDR3 protein: CASSSGTGPQETQYF. The DNA of the CDR3 is TGTGCCAGCAGCTCCGGGACAGGGCCCCAAGAGACCCAGTACTTC. This chain connects TRBV5-4 to TRBJ2-5; 9 bases agree with TRBD1. The CDR3 length is 15 residues. With V trimmed by 3 bases and J by 1 base, 4 bases remained unmatched. Germline values: CDR1 SGHNT, CDR2 YYREEE (reference sequence).

In this sample, this clonotype turned up many times. The V call is TRBV18, the J call TRBJ2-1; 9 nucleotides align to TRBD2. Germline V CDR1 and CDR2: KGHSH, LQKENI. J was trimmed by 10 bases and V by 2 bases; bases with no gene match: 9. The CDR3 runs to 15 residues. The CDR3 sequence is CASSPSLAGGLEQFF. The CDR3 nucleotides read TGTGCCAGCTCACCATCGTTGGCGGGGGGGCTCGAGCAGTTCTTC.

This clonotype was found a few times. The chain links TRBV19 to TRBJ2-3; unclear D gene. V was pared by 6 bases and J by 0 bases, with 7 bases between. This CDR3 has 13 residues. Germline V lookup: CDR1 LNHDA, CDR2 SQIVND (reference sequence). CDR3 DNA sequence: TGTGCCAGTAGAATGGCGAGCACAGATACGCAGTATTTT. Its translation is CASRMASTDTQYF.